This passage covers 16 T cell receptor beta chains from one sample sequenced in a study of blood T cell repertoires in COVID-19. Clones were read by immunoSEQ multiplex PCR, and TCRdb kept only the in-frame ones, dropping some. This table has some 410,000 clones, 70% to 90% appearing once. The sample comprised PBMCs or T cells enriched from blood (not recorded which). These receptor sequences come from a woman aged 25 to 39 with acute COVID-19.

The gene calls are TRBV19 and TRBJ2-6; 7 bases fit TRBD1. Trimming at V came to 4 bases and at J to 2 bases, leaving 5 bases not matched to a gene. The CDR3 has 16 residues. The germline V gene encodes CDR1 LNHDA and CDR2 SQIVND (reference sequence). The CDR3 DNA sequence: TGTGCCAGTAGTACCCCGACAGGGACTGGGGCCAACGTCCTGACTTTC. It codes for CASSTPTGTGANVLTF. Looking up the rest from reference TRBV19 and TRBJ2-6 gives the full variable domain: DGGITQSPKYLFRKEGQNVTLSCEQNLNHDAMYWYRQDPGQGLRLIYYSQIVNDFQKGDIAEGYSVSREKKESFPLTVTSAQKNPTAFYLCASSTPTGTGANVLTFGAGSRLTVL.

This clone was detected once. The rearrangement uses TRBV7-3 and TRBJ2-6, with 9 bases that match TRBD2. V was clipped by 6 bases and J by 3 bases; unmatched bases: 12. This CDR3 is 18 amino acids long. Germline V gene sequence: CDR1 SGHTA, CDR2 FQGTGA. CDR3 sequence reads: CASSSWGLAGGGANVLTF. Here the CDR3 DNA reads TGTGCCAGCAGTAGTTGGGGACTAGCCGGTGGTGGGGCCAACGTCCTGACTTTC. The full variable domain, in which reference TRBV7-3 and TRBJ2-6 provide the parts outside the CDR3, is GAGVSQTPSNKVTEKGKYVELRCDPISGHTALYWYRQSLGQGPEFLIYFQGTGAADDSGLPNDRFFAVRPEGSVSTLKIQRTERGDSAVYLCASSSWGLAGGGANVLTFGAGSRLTVL.

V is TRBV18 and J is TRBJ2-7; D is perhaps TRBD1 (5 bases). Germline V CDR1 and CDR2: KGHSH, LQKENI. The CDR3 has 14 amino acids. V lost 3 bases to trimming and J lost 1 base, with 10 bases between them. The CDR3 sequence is CASSPGPLSYEQYF. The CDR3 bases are TGTGCCAGCTCACCGGGGCCCCTATCCTACGAGCAGTACTTC.

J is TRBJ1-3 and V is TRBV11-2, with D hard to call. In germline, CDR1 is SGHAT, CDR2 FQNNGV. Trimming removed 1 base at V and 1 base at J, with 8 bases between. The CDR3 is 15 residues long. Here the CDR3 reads CASSLGSSSGNTIYF. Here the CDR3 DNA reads TGTGCCAGCAGCTTAGGAAGTAGTTCTGGAAACACCATATATTTT.

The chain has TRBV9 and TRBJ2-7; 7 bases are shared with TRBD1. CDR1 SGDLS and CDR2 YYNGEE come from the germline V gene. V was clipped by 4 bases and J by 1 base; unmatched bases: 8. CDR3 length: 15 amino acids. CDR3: CASSTTGSDSYEQYF. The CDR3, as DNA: TGTGCCAGCAGCACGACAGGGTCTGATTCCTACGAGCAGTACTTC.

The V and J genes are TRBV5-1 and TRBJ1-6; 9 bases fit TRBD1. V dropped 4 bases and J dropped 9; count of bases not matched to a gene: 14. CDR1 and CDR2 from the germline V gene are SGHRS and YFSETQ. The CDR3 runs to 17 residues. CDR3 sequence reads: CASSDGWAGTGLSPLHF. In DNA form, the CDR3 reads TGCGCCAGCAGCGATGGTTGGGCTGGGACAGGGCTTTCACCCCTCCACTTT. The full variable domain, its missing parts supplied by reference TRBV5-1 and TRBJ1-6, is KAGVTQTPRYLIKTRGQQVTLSCSPISGHRSVSWYQQTPGQGLQFLFEYFSETQRNKGNFPGRFSGRQFSNSRSEMNVSTLELGDSALYLCASSDGWAGTGLSPLHFGNGTRLTVT.

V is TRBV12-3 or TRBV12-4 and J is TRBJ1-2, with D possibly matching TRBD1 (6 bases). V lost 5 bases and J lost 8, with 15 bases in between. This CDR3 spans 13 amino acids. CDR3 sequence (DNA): TGTGCCAGCAGTCCGGACAGCGGTAGGGGCTACACCTTC. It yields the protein CASSPDSGRGYTF.

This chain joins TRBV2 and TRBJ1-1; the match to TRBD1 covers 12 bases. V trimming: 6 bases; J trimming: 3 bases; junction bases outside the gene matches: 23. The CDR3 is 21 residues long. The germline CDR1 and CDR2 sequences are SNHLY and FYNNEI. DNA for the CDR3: TGTGCCAGCAGCGATCACGTTTTGGGACGGGACAGGGGGCCTGGGGACACTGAAGCTTTCTTT. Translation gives CASSDHVLGRDRGPGDTEAFF.

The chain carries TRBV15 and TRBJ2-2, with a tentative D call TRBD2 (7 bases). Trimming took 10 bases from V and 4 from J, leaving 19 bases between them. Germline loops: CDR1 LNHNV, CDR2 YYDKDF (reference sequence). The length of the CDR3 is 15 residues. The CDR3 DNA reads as TGTGCCAGCGAGGGGGAGGGCTCGAGCACCGGGGAGCTGTTTTTT. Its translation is CASEGEGSSTGELFF. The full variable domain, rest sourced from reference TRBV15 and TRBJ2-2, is DAMVIQNPRYQVTQFGKPVTLSCSQTLNHNVMYWYQQKSSQAPKLLFHYYDKDFNNEADTPDNFQSRRPNTSFCFLDIRSPGLGDTAMYLCASEGEGSSTGELFFGEGSRLTVL.

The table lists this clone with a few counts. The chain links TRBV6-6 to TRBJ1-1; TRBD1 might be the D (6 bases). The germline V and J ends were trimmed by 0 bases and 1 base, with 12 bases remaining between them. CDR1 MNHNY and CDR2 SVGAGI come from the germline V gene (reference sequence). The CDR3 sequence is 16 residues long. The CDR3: CASSYSRPRGNTEAFF. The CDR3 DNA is TGTGCCAGCAGTTACTCGCGACCCAGGGGGAACACTGAAGCTTTCTTT.

For the CDR3, the DNA is TGTGCCAGCAGCCAAGGCTTGACTAGCGGGGGGCAAGATACGCAGTATTTT. The encoded protein is CASSQGLTSGGQDTQYF. The chain employs TRBV3-1 (or the pseudogene TRBV3-2) and TRBJ2-3; 13 bases fit TRBD2. V trimming: 1 base; J trimming: 5 bases; junction bases outside the gene matches: 6. The CDR3 runs 17 residues. Germline loops: CDR1 LGHDT, CDR2 YNNKEL (reference sequence).

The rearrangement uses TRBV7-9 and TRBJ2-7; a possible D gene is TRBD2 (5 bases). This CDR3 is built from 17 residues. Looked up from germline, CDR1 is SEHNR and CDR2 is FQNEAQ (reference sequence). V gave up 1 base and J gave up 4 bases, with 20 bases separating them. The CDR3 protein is CASSLVREVRMGYEQYF. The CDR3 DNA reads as TGTGCCAGCAGCTTAGTGAGGGAAGTCCGAATGGGATACGAGCAGTACTTC. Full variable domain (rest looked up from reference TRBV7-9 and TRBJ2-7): DTGVSQNPRHKITKRGQNVTFRCDPISEHNRLYWYRQTLGQGPEFLTYFQNEAQLEKSRLLSDRFSAERPKGSFSTLEIQRTEQGDSAMYLCASSLVREVRMGYEQYFGPGTRLTVT.

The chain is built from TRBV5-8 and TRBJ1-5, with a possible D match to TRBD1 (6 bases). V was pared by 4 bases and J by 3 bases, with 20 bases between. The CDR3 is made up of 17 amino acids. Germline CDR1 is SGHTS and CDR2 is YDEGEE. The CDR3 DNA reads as TGTGCCAGCAGCATCTTATTAACAGGGCTCACCAATCAGCCCCAGCATTTT. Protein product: CASSILLTGLTNQPQHF. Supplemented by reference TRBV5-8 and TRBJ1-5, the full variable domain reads EAGVTQSPTHLIKTRGQQATLRCSPISGHTSVYWYQQALGLGLQFLLWYDEGEERNRGNFPPRFSGRQFPNYSSELNVNALELEDSALYLCASSILLTGLTNQPQHFGDGTRLSIL.

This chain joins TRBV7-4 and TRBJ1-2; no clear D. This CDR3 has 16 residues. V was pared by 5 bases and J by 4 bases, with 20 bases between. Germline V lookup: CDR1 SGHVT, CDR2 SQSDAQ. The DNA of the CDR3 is TGTGCCAGCAGCCCTACAGTCAGAGAGTTGGGCTATGGCTACACCTTC. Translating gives CASSPTVRELGYGYTF. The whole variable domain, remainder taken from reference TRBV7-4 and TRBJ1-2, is GAGVSQSPRYKVAKRGRDVALRCDSISGHVTLYWYRQTLGQGSEVLTYSQSDAQRDKSGRPSGRFSAERPERSVSTLKIQRTEQGDSAVYLCASSPTVRELGYGYTFGSGTRLTVV.

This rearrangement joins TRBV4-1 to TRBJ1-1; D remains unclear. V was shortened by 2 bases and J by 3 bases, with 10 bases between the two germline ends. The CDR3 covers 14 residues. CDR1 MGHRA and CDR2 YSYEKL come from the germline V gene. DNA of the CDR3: TGCGCCAGCAGCCAAAGGAGTTTGTACACTGAAGCTTTCTTT. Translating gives CASSQRSLYTEAFF.

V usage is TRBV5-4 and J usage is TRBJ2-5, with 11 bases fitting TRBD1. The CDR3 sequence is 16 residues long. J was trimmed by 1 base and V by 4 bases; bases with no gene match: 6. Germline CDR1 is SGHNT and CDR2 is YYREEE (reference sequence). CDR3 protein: CASSPGQGAFQETQYF. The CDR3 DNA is TGTGCCAGCAGCCCCGGACAGGGGGCTTTCCAAGAGACCCAGTACTTC.